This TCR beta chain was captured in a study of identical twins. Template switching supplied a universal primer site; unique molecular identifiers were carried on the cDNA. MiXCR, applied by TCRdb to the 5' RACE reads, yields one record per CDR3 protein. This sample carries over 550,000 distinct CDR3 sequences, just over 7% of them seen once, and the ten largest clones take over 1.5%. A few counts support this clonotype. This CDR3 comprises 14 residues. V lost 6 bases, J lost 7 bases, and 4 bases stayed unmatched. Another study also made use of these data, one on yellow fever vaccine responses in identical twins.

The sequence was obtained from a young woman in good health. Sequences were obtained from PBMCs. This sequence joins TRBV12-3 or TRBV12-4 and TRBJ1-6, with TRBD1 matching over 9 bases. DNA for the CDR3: TGTGCCAGCAGGGTCGACAGGGGGAATTCACCCCTCCACTTT. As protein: CASRVDRGNSPLHF.